This TCR beta chain was sequenced during a study of shared clonotypes between healthy human individuals. Study-level information: Aged 18 to 49, the donors were a couple of women and three men.

Positively selected for CCR7, the CD45RO-negative cells used as naive CD8 cells excluded terminally differentiated effector memory CD45RA+ cells. All donors were healthy HIV-negative adults lacking recent acute infections or vaccinations. DNA at around 210 ng, some 31,000 T cell genomes, went into sorted-subset replicate PCRs. The data were produced by immunoSEQ multiplex PCR, yet TCRdb's version contains in-frame clones alone and is incomplete. The sample yields over 2,000,000 clones, 80% to 95% seen once. Details on this clone: Its antigen is currently unknown.

Overall study results and limits: Naive CD4 clonotypes overlapped across several donors at approximately 4.5%.

The trim removed 3 bases at V and 4 bases at J, leaving 7 bases unmatched. CDR3 length: 15 residues. Germline loops: CDR1 LNHDA, CDR2 SQIVND (reference sequence). The sequence came from a young man in good health. Some clones in this sample may be carry-over from other donors' samples. The sequenced material came from naive CD8+ T cells from PBMCs. The chain couples TRBV19 to TRBJ2-5; TRBD2 matches at 8 bases. The CDR3 region has the DNA TGTGCCAGTAGTATGTTCGGGAGGGCCGCAGAGACCCAGTACTTC. Translating gives CASSMFGRAAETQYF. The complete variable domain, with remaining parts taken from reference TRBV19 and TRBJ2-5, reads DGGITQSPKYLFRKEGQNVTLSCEQNLNHDAMYWYRQDPGQGLRLIYYSQIVNDFQKGDIAEGYSVSREKKESFPLTVTSAQKNPTAFYLCASSMFGRAAETQYFGPGTRLLVL.